This T cell receptor beta chain was found in a study of T cell responses to AZD1222 COVID-19 vaccine. The wider study: The analysis combined second doses at about 4 or about 12 weeks.

Some clones are missing from TCRdb's copy, which holds only in-frame ones; the method was immunoSEQ multiplex PCR. The table has around 150,000 clones, around nine tenths seen once. The germline V and J ends were trimmed by 0 bases and 1 base, with 9 bases remaining between them. The CDR3 runs 15 residues. Germline assignment: CDR1 SGHTA and CDR2 FQGNSA. General study results and limits: Spike was spanned by vaccine-associated CD4 TCRs, which were dominant at 160-218 and 743-854. Spike-specific TCRs gained breadth and depth after people received two AZD1222 doses. The donors showed a predominance of white British ancestry and of females, with possible underestimation of clonal diversity.

Notes on this clone: Its target is not known.

The origin of this receptor is an adult in good health. This chain connects TRBV7-2 to TRBJ1-2; possible D gene TRBD1, 6 bases. The material was peripheral blood, obtained on day 0 of AZD1222 vaccination. In DNA form, the CDR3 reads TGTGCCAGCAGCTTAGCGATCAGGGGTAACTATGGCTACACCTTC. Protein product: CASSLAIRGNYGYTF.